The 20 T cell receptor beta chains presented below share a single source sample, sequenced in a study of shared clonotypes between healthy human individuals. Produced via immunoSEQ multiplex PCR; TCRdb's table is partial and in-frame only. This sample has about 2 million clones; roughly 96% occur once, and the top ten carry 0.13%. Sequencing used naive CD4+ T cells sorted from blood. Subset here: CD45RA+ positively selected. These receptor sequences come from a man aged 18 to 29 in good health.

The V call is TRBV7-6, the J call TRBJ2-5, with 10 positions matching TRBD2. CDR3 length: 16 amino acids. V was pared by 5 bases and J by 3 bases, with 9 bases of the junction left unmatched. CDR1 and CDR2 (germline): SGHVS, FNYEAQ. CDR3 bases: TGTGCCAGCAGCCAACCTCTAGCGGGGGCGGAAGAGACCCAGTACTTC. Translation: CASSQPLAGAEETQYF.

The gene calls are TRBV30 and TRBJ1-2; no reliable D call. This CDR3 is 15 amino acids long. The V gene lost 4 bases and the J gene lost 5 bases, with 20 bases spanning the gap. Germline CDR1 is GTSNPN and CDR2 is SVGIG (reference sequence). CDR3 sequence reads: CAWTRAGGFSYGYTF. The CDR3 region has the DNA TGTGCCTGGACAAGGGCGGGCGGATTTTCTTATGGCTACACCTTC.

The chain joins TRBV29-1 to TRBJ1-2, with 9 bases aligning to TRBD1. Germline V gives CDR1 SQVTM, CDR2 ANQGSEA. V trimming: 1 base; J trimming: 7 bases; junction bases outside the gene matches: 4. The CDR3 totals 13 residues. CDR3: CSVEGGTGLGYTF. CDR3 DNA sequence: TGCAGCGTTGAAGGAGGGACAGGGCTTGGCTACACCTTC. Full variable domain (outside the CDR3, taken from reference TRBV29-1 and TRBJ1-2): SAVISQKPSRDICQRGTSLTIQCQVDSQVTMMFWYRQQPGQSLTLIATANQGSEATYESGFVIDKFPISRPNLTFSTLTVSNMSPEDSSIYLCSVEGGTGLGYTFGSGTRLTVV.

This clone was recorded once. V gene TRBV7-9 combines with J gene TRBJ2-7, with 8 positions matching TRBD1. The CDR3 consists of 12 residues. The trim removed 4 bases at V and 6 bases at J, leaving 2 bases unmatched. Germline values: CDR1 SEHNR, CDR2 FQNEAQ (reference sequence). CDR3 protein: CASSSDRGEQYF. The CDR3 DNA follows: TGTGCCAGCAGCTCCGACAGGGGCGAGCAGTACTTC.

In regard to this clone: Other DNA sequences in the sample encode the same CDR3. This chain connects TRBV4-3 to TRBJ2-5; D is unclear. Germline-derived CDR1 and CDR2 are LGHNA and YSLEER. This CDR3 spans 15 amino acids. Trimming removed 0 bases from V and 2 bases from J, with 10 bases in between. CDR3 DNA sequence: TGCGCCAGCAGCCAAGAGCCGGGCCTTCAAGAGACCCAGTACTTC. This codes for CASSQEPGLQETQYF.

The chain joins TRBV19 to TRBJ1-1, with a possible D match to TRBD1 (5 bases). CDR3 length: 13 residues. The germline gives CDR1 LNHDA, CDR2 SQIVND (reference sequence). Trimming removed 5 bases from V and 5 bases from J, with 12 bases in between. The CDR3 here is CASSSGRGTEAFF. The CDR3 region has the DNA TGTGCCAGTAGTTCGGGACGAGGGACTGAAGCTTTCTTT.

This rearrangement joins TRBV5-1 to TRBJ1-6; no firm D call. Germline V CDR1 and CDR2: SGHRS, YFSETQ. CDR3 length equals 13 residues. Between the trimmed V and J ends, which lost 2 bases and 8 bases, there was a span of 8 bases. The CDR3 bases are TGCGCCAGCAGCTTACTTGAGGATTCACCCCTCCACTTT. This sequence encodes CASSLLEDSPLHF.

The V gene is TRBV6-5, the J gene TRBJ1-4, with a weak D call TRBD1 (6 bases). This CDR3 is built from 14 residues. CDR1 and CDR2 (germline): MNHEY, SVGAGI. V shed 2 bases and J shed 10 bases, with 14 bases lying between them. CDR3 nucleotides: TGTGCCAGCAGTTACGAAGGGACAAGAGGAAAACTGTTTTTT. Translation: CASSYEGTRGKLFF.

The gene calls are TRBV4-2 and TRBJ2-3; D not certain. V was trimmed by 1 base and J by 4 bases, leaving 12 bases between them. This CDR3 is built from 15 residues. Germline values: CDR1 LGHNA, CDR2 YNFKEQ. In DNA form, the CDR3 reads TGTGCCAGCAGCCAAGGGCGCGGTAACCCAGATACGCAGTATTTT. Translating it yields CASSQGRGNPDTQYF.

This chain links TRBV6-1 with TRBJ2-2; D remains ambiguous. The CDR3 loop spans 13 amino acids. V lost 7 bases and J lost 2, with 8 bases in between. Germline V gene sequence: CDR1 MNHNS, CDR2 SASEGT. The CDR3 here is CASKDLNTGELFF. CDR3 DNA sequence: TGTGCCAGCAAAGACCTAAACACCGGGGAGCTGTTTTTT.

The table lists this clone with a count of one. The chain recombines TRBV7-8 with TRBJ2-7; unclear D gene. Trimming stripped 0 bases from V and 5 bases from J, with 2 bases between. There are 11 residues in the CDR3. CDR1 and CDR2 (germline): SGHVS, FQNEAQ. The CDR3 is CASSLANEQYF. The CDR3 nucleotides are TGTGCCAGCAGCTTAGCGAACGAGCAGTACTTC.

Worth noting for this clone: This same CDR3 is encoded by further DNA sequences in the sample. This chain links TRBV7-6 with TRBJ1-1; D call uncertain. Germline loops: CDR1 SGHVS, CDR2 FNYEAQ. V dropped 1 base and J dropped 1 base, with 4 bases sitting between them. The CDR3 consists of 13 residues. The CDR3 bases are TGTGCCAGCAGCTTAGGCAAGAACACTGAAGCTTTCTTT. Residues: CASSLGKNTEAFF. Full variable domain (rest looked up from reference TRBV7-6 and TRBJ1-1): GAGVSQSPRYKVTKRGQDVALRCDPISGHVSLYWYRQALGQGPEFLTYFNYEAQQDKSGLPNDRFSAERPEGSISTLTIQRTEQRDSAMYRCASSLGKNTEAFFGQGTRLTVV.

The rearrangement links TRBV6-4 to TRBJ2-3, with D perhaps given as TRBD1 or TRBD2 (5 bases each). CDR3 length: 15 residues. Trimming stripped 8 bases from V and 0 bases from J, with 15 bases between. Germline CDR1 and CDR2: MRHNA and SNTAGT. This CDR3 reads CASRPGTSSTDTQYF. The CDR3, as DNA: TGTGCCAGCCGGCCAGGGACCTCTAGCACAGATACGCAGTATTTT.

This chain links TRBV27 with TRBJ1-4; D unclear. Between the trimmed V and J ends, which lost 3 bases and 4 bases, there was a span of 9 bases. Germline CDR1 MNHEY, CDR2 SMNVEV (reference sequence). The CDR3 loop spans 14 amino acids. The CDR3 nucleotides read TGTGCCAGCAGTTTCGACGGAATTAATGAAAAACTGTTTTTT. It translates to CASSFDGINEKLFF.

The chain uses TRBV10-3 and TRBJ1-3; TRBD1 matches 7 bases. CDR3 length equals 16 residues. V trimming: 7 bases; J trimming: 0 bases; junction bases outside the gene matches: 9. Germline CDR1 and CDR2: ENHRY and SYGVKD. This CDR3 is CAITTGTADSGNTIYF. CDR3 nucleotides: TGTGCCATCACTACCGGGACAGCGGACTCTGGAAACACCATATATTTT.

This clone was counted between two and nine times. The chain combines TRBV25-1 with TRBJ2-2; possibly TRBD1 or TRBD2 for D (5 bases each). This CDR3 has 15 residues. Between the trimmed V and J ends, which lost 2 bases and 4 bases, there was a span of 11 bases. CDR1 and CDR2 (germline): MGHDK, SYGVNS. Here the CDR3 reads CASSEPGAITGELFF. In nucleotides, the CDR3 is TGTGCCAGCAGTGAACCCGGGGCGATCACCGGGGAGCTGTTTTTT.

The chain uses TRBV4-1 and TRBJ2-7; D is unclear. This CDR3 spans 14 amino acids. The ends were cut back, 3 bases at V and 5 bases at J, with 14 bases in the middle. CDR1 MGHRA and CDR2 YSYEKL come from the germline V gene. CDR3 amino acids: CASSQGNAPHEQYF. CDR3 bases: TGCGCCAGCAGCCAGGGAAACGCTCCTCACGAGCAGTACTTC.

V is TRBV5-4 and J is TRBJ2-3; 13 nucleotides align to TRBD2. V was pared by 0 bases and J by 3 bases, with 4 bases of the junction left unmatched. CDR1 and CDR2 (germline): SGHNT, YYREEE (reference sequence). The CDR3 is 17 residues long. Here the CDR3 DNA reads TGTGCCAGCAGCTTGGGACTAGCGGGGGGAAATACAGATACGCAGTATTTT. Amino acids: CASSLGLAGGNTDTQYF.

The J gene is TRBJ2-3, the V gene TRBV5-1; D might be TRBD2 (6 bases). CDR3 length: 14 residues. Germline lookup yields CDR1 SGHRS and CDR2 YFSETQ. V gave up 6 bases and J gave up 2 bases, with 13 bases separating them. CDR3 DNA: TGCGCCAGCATCCCGGACTATACCACAGATACGCAGTATTTT. This codes for CASIPDYTTDTQYF.

The CDR3 DNA reads as TGCGCCAGCAGCTTGGCCAGCGGGAGGGCCAGTGAGCAGTTCTTC. This translates into CASSLASGRASEQFF. The chain links TRBV5-1 to TRBJ2-1, with TRBD2 identical over 10 bases. J was trimmed by 9 bases and V by 0 bases; bases with no gene match: 6. The CDR3 loop spans 15 amino acids. The germline gives CDR1 SGHRS, CDR2 YFSETQ.